This T cell receptor (beta chain) was sequenced for a study of blood T cell repertoires in COVID-19. About the research overall: There were acute and convalescent COVID-19 samples, and they came from the United States, Italy and Spain. The analysed material was cDNA or gDNA that came from T cells, B-cell-depleted T cells, or PBMCs.

The CDR3 spans 16 residues. Germline CDR1 reads MGHRA; CDR2 reads YSYEKL. The junction had 5 bases not matched to a gene; V was cut back by 0 bases and J by 2 bases. Per the original data handling: By means of reference gene primer amplification, nucleated cell counts were estimated. Assay: immunoSEQ multiplex PCR; the TCRdb copy retains only in-frame clones and omits some. V and J calls and clone size are copied from that table; D and trimming were computed from the DNA. The data hold about 200,000 clones, with around 86% observed a single time. Sequencing was performed on peripheral blood. The origin of this receptor is a man aged 55 to 70 with acute or convalescent COVID-19. The rearrangement joins TRBV4-1 to TRBJ2-7, with TRBD2 identical over 9 bases. The CDR3 here is CASSQDSGGGPYEQYF. CDR3 DNA sequence: TGCGCCAGCAGCCAAGATAGCGGGGGAGGTCCCTACGAGCAGTACTTC.